This TCR beta chain was captured by sequencing in a study of long-term antiretroviral therapy in people with HIV. At the survey level, the v3.0 immunoSEQ assay was run. Sequencing used immunoSEQ multiplex PCR; TCRdb keeps in-frame clones, though not all of them. The data hold 30,000 or so clones, with roughly 78% observed a single time. General study results and limits: Dating from about 2003 to 2018, the blood was possibly obtained under older ART regimens. Clones that had undergone expansion before ART dominated the repertoire at all time points. Control repertoires displayed wider CDR3 length ranges than the HIV repertoires.

Per the germline V gene, CDR1 is SEHNR and CDR2 is FQNEAQ (reference sequence). Trimming pared 1 base from V and 4 bases from J, leaving 2 bases between. This CDR3 is built from 12 residues. Each HIV participant was treated in the United States. Concerning this clone: Its antigen is not identified.

This clonotype originated in a man in his late teens or twenties with HIV. The sequences come from unsorted PBMCs, collected 1.5 years before starting antiretroviral therapy. The chain recombines TRBV7-9 with TRBJ1-3, with D uncertain. The CDR3 DNA reads TGTGCCAGCAGCTTAGACGGAAACACCATATATTTT. This sequence encodes CASSLDGNTIYF.